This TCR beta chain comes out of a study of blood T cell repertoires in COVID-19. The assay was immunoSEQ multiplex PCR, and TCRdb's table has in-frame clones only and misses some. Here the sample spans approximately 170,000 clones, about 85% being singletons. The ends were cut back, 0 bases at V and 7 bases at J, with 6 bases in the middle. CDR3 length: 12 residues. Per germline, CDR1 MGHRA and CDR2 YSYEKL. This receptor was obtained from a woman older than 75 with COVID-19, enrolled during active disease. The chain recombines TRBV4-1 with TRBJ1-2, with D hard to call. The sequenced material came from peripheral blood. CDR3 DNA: TGCGCCAGCAGCCAAGATGGGAGTGGCTACACCTTC. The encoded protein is CASSQDGSGYTF.